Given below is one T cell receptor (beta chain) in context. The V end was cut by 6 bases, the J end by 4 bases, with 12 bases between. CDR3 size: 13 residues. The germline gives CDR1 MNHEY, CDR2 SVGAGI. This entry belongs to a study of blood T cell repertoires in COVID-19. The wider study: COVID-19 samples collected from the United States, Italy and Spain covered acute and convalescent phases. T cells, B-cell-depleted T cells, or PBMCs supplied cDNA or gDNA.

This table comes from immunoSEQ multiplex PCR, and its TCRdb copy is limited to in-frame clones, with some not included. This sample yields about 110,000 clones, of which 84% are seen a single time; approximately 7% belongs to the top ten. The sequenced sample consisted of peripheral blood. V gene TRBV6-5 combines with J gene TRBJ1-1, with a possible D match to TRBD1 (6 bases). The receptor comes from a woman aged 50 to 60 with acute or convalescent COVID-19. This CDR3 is CASRHRVATEAFF. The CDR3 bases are TGTGCCAGCAGGCACAGGGTGGCCACTGAAGCTTTCTTT.